Below are 3 T cell receptor beta chains sequenced from a single sample in a study of blood T cell repertoires in COVID-19. Here immunoSEQ multiplex PCR was the method, and the copy in TCRdb shows in-frame clones only, minus some. The table lists under 250,000 clones, 65% to 90% of them singletons. The material sequenced was PBMCs or T cells enriched from blood (not recorded which). Source of these receptors: a woman aged 45-60 years with acute COVID-19.

The V gene is TRBV4-1, the J gene TRBJ1-2; D not resolved. Trimming took 0 bases from V and 1 from J, leaving 12 bases between them. Germline values: CDR1 MGHRA, CDR2 YSYEKL. This CDR3 is built from 16 residues. CDR3 DNA sequence: TGCGCCAGCAGCCAAGAATTGGGCAGATATAACTATGGCTACACCTTC. Its translation: CASSQELGRYNYGYTF.

The rearrangement joins TRBV11-2 to TRBJ1-6, with TRBD1 matching over 10 bases. The ends lost 4 bases at V and 8 bases at J; junction bases unmatched: 5. Germline V lookup: CDR1 SGHAT, CDR2 FQNNGV. CDR3 length: 15 residues. CDR3 coding DNA: TGTGCCAGCAGCTCCCCGACAGGGGGCGATTCACCCCTCCACTTT. This gives the protein CASSSPTGGDSPLHF.

The J gene is TRBJ2-1, the V gene TRBV4-3, with 10 bases lining up with TRBD2. This CDR3 contains 20 residues. Germline V CDR1 and CDR2: LGHNA, YSLEER. The V segment lost 0 bases and the J segment 2 bases; nucleotides outside the gene matches: 13. CDR3 sequence: CASSQDITWVSGGAYNEQFF. Written as DNA, the CDR3 is TGCGCCAGCAGCCAAGATATAACTTGGGTCAGCGGGGGGGCCTACAATGAGCAGTTCTTC.